A selection of T cell receptor beta chains follows, all from one sample in a study of somatic mutations in cytotoxic T cells in rheumatoid arthritis. Sequenced by immunoSEQ multiplex PCR; TCRdb stores in-frame clones only, minus some. The data hold roughly 13,000 clones, with around 80% observed a single time. The sample comprised CD8+ T cells sorted from blood. Every receptor here comes from an adult with rheumatoid arthritis. CDR3s include the opening cysteine and the closing phenylalanine or tryptophan. The D gene is left open where the match is weak. The size field is filled for only some rows; it gives once, few, many or a size class.

v_gene: TRBV11-3
j_gene: TRBJ2-1
d_gene: .
abundance: .
CDR3aa: CASSQTGTSSYNEQFF
CDR3nt: TGTGCCAGCAGCCAAACAGGGACAAGCTCCTACAATGAGCAGTTCTTC

v_gene: TRBV2
j_gene: TRBJ2-7
d_gene: TRBD2
abundance: few
CDR3aa: CASSDVGGRGLGEQYF
CDR3nt: TGTGCCAGCAGTGACGTGGGCGGGAGAGGTTTGGGCGAGCAGTACTTC

v_gene: TRBV4-3
j_gene: TRBJ1-6
d_gene: .
abundance: .
CDR3aa: CASSQAFSYNSPLHF
CDR3nt: TGCGCCAGCAGCCAGGCGTTCTCCTATAATTCACCCCTCCACTTT

v_gene: TRBV4-1
j_gene: TRBJ2-7
d_gene: TRBD1
abundance: .
CDR3aa: CASSEAGTGYEQYF
CDR3nt: TGCGCCAGCAGCGAGGCCGGGACAGGCTACGAGCAGTACTTC

v_gene: TRBV5-1
j_gene: TRBJ1-1
d_gene: .
abundance: .
CDR3aa: CASSGTGQLSTEAFF
CDR3nt: TGCGCCAGCAGCGGGACGGGGCAACTTTCCACTGAAGCTTTCTTT

v_gene: TRBV27
j_gene: TRBJ1-5
d_gene: .
abundance: once
CDR3aa: CASSLSWTGNQPQHF
CDR3nt: TGTGCCAGCAGTTTATCGTGGACAGGCAATCAGCCCCAGCATTTT

v_gene: TRBV11-1
j_gene: TRBJ2-3
d_gene: TRBD1
abundance: once
CDR3aa: CASYAGTGSRTDTQYF
CDR3nt: TGTGCCAGCTACGCCGGGACAGGGAGTCGGACAGATACGCAGTATTTT

v_gene: TRBV28
j_gene: TRBJ1-2
d_gene: .
abundance: .
CDR3aa: CASSSDQRWAYGYTF
CDR3nt: TGTGCCAGCAGTTCCGACCAGAGGTGGGCCTATGGCTACACCTTC

v_gene: TRBV28
j_gene: TRBJ2-7
d_gene: TRBD1
abundance: .
CDR3aa: CASSGPGQFYEQYF
CDR3nt: TGTGCCAGCAGTGGGCCGGGACAGTTCTACGAGCAGTACTTC

v_gene: TRBV2
j_gene: TRBJ1-1
d_gene: .
abundance: .
CDR3aa: CASRGGTEAFF
CDR3nt: TGTGCCAGCAGGGGCGGCACTGAAGCTTTCTTT